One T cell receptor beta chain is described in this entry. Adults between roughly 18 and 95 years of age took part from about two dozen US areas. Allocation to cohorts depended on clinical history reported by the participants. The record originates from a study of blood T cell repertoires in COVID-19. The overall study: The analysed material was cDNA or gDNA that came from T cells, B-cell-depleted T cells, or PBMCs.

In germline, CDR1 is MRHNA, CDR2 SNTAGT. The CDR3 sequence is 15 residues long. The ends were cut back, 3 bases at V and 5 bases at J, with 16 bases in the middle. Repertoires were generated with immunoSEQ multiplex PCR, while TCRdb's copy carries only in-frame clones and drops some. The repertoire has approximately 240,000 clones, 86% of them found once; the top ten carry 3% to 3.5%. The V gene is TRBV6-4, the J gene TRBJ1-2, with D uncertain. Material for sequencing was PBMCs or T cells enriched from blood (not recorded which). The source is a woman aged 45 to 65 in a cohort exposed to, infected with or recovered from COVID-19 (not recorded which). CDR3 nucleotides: TGTGCCAGCAGTGAATCTGCGGGGTCTTCTTATGGCTACACCTTC. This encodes CASSESAGSSYGYTF.